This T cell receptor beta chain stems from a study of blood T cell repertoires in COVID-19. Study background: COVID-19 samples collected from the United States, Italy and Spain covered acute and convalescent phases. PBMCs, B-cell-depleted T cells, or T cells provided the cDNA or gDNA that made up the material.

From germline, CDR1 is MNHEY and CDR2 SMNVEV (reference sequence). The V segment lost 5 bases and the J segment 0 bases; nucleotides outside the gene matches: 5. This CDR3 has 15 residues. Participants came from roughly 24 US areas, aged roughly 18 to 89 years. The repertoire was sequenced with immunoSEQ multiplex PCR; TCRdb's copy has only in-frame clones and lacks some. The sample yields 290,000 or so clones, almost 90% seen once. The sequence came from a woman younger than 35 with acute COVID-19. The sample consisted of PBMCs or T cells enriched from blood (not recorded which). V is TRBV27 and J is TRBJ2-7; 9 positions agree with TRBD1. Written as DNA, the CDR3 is TGTGCCAGCAGTCCACAGGGGGCTTACTCCTACGAGCAGTACTTC. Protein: CASSPQGAYSYEQYF.